This entry is about one TCR beta chain. Antigen specificity is unknown. In the naive CD8 group, cells lacked CD45RO and were positively selected for CCR7, so terminally differentiated effector memory CD45RA+ cells were left out. It was across several immunoSEQ plates that each subset's genomic DNA was evenly split. The data were produced by immunoSEQ multiplex PCR, yet TCRdb's version contains in-frame clones alone and is incomplete. The data contain hundreds of thousands of clones, nearly 98% of them singletons. This record comes from a study of shared clonotypes between healthy human individuals. Across the study: Three plates were used per donor for CD4 naive, three for CD4 memory, two for CD8 naive and one for CD8 memory. Study-level results: The sharing of 4% to 5.5% of naive CD4 clonotypes was seen across a handful of donors. Deeper or shallower sequencing was expected to change how clonotypes are shared among donors.

Germline V gene lookup returns CDR1 SEHNR and CDR2 FQNEAQ (reference sequence). With 2 bases removed from V and 4 bases from J, the gap between germline ends came to 8 bases. The CDR3 contains 14 residues. Sample: naive CD8+ T cells sorted from blood. The origin of this receptor is a man between 25 and 39 years old in good health. The chain has TRBV7-9 and TRBJ2-2, with D uncertain. CDR3 coding DNA: TGTGCCAGCAGCTTACTCCCTCTCACCGGGGAGCTGTTTTTT. It codes for CASSLLPLTGELFF.